This T cell receptor (beta chain) is from a study of human T cells and chemical hapten exposure. Overall study: Slight differences in pooled library volume were the main source of varying TCR yields across samples. General study points: Relative to controls, expanded TCRs formed significantly more large CDR3 similarity clusters.

Original handling: Individual samples carried between 23,224 and 690,600 TCRs, with more than 85,000 as the median. TCRdb re-called the RACE reads with MiXCR, one entry per CDR3 protein. The V and J calls were not made by the authors but by TCRdb's processing. The data hold about 120,000 distinct CDR3 sequences, with around an eighth observed a single time. Sample time point: patch test 1, 2 weeks after DPC sensitization. Treatment denoted: therapeutic diphenylcyclopropenone sensitization with weekly scalp DPC. CDR1 is SGHAT, CDR2 FQDESV, per germline (reference sequence). This CDR3 comprises 14 residues. V shed 5 bases, J shed 3 bases, and the junction held 6 bases outside the gene matches. This clonotype was observed at least ten times. Its cognate antigen is unknown.

The gene calls are TRBV11-1 and TRBJ2-5; 7 bases map to TRBD1. The sample here was whole blood, taken in connection with sensitization to the hapten diphenylcyclopropenone (DPC). The clonotype comes from a woman in her forties or fifties with alopecia areata. Some clones in this sample may be carry-over from other donors' samples. The DNA of the CDR3 is TGTGCCAGCAGCGTGTACGGGACAGAAGAGACCCAGTACTTC. Its translation is CASSVYGTEETQYF. Full variable domain (remainder filled in from reference TRBV11-1 and TRBJ2-5): EAEVAQSPRYKITEKSQAVAFWCDPISGHATLYWYRQILGQGPELLVQFQDESVVDDSQLPKDRFSAERLKGVDSTLKIQPAELGDSAMYLCASSVYGTEETQYFGPGTRLLVL.